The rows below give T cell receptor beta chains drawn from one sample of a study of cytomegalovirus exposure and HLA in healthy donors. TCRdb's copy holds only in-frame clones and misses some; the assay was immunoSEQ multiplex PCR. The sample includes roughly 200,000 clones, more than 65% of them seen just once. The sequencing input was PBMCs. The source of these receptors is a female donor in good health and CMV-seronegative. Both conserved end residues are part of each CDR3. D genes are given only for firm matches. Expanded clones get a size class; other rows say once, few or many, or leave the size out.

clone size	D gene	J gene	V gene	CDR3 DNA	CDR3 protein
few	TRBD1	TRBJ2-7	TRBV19	TGTGCCAGTAGTCGGGACAGGGGCAGGTACGAGCAGTACTTC	CASSRDRGRYEQYF
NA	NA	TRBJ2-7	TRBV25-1	TGCGCCAGCTCCTCGGTGAGAGCCGAGCAGTACTTC	CASSSVRAEQYF
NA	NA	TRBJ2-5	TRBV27	TGTGCCAGCAGATCTCCGGGAGAGACCCAGTACTTC	CASRSPGETQYF
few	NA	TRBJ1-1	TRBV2	TGTGCCAGCAGTCAGTTTATGAACACTGAAGCTTTCTTT	CASSQFMNTEAFF
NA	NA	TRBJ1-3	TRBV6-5	TGTGCCAGCAGGTCGAACAGGGTATCGGGAAACACCATATATTTT	CASRSNRVSGNTIYF
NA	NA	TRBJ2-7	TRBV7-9	TGTGCCAGCAGCTTATCAGGTTCCTACGAGCAGTACTTC	CASSLSGSYEQYF
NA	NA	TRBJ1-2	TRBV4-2	TGTGCCAGCAGCCAAGAGGGAGGGGTAGGGGGCTACACCTTC	CASSQEGGVGGYTF
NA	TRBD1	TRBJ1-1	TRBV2	TGTGCCAGCAGTTCAGGGGGCTCGATGAACACTGAAGCTTTCTTT	CASSSGGSMNTEAFF
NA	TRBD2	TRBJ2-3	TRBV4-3	TGCGCCAGCAGCCAAGATCTAGCGGGAGGGCCAGATACGCAGTATTTT	CASSQDLAGGPDTQYF
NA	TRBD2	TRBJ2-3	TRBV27	TGTGCCAGCAGTTCCCATCCTGGACTAGCGGGGGGGCAATTACGAACAGATACGCAGTATTTT	CASSSHPGLAGGQLRTDTQYF
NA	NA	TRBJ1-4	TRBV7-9	TGTGCCAGCAGCTCCGAACTAACCACGGTCGGACTGTTTTTT	CASSSELTTVGLFF
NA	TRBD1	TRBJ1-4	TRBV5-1	TGCGCCAGCAGCCCTGGGACAGTGATTGTGGATGAAAAACTGTTTTTT	CASSPGTVIVDEKLFF
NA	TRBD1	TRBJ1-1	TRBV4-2	TGTGCCAGCAGCAGCAGAGAGGTTCCGGGACAGGGACGGACTGAAGCTTTCTTT	CASSSREVPGQGRTEAFF
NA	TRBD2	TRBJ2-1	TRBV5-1	TGCGCCAGCAGCTCTGGACTAGCGGGGGGGTACAATGAGCAGTTCTTC	CASSSGLAGGYNEQFF
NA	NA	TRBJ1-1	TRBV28	TGTGCCAGCGTGAATGGACAGTACACTGAAGCTTTCTTT	CASVNGQYTEAFF
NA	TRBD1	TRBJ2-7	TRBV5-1	TGCGCCAGCAGCGCCGGGACAGGGTCCTACGAGCAGTACTTC	CASSAGTGSYEQYF
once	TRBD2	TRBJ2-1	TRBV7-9	TGTGCCAGCAGCTTGACTAGCGGGGGGGACAATGAGCAGTTCTTC	CASSLTSGGDNEQFF
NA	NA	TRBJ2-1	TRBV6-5	NA	CASGAGGTFGAEQFF
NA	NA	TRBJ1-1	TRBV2	TGTGCCAGCAGTGGCTTCGGGACTGAAGCTTTCTTT	CASSGFGTEAFF
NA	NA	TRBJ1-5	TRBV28	TGTGCCAGCAGTTTATCTGCAGGGGCCGTTCAGCCCCAGCATTTT	CASSLSAGAVQPQHF
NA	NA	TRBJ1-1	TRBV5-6	TGTGCCAGCAGCTTGCGGGGGAACACTGAAGCTTTCTTT	CASSLRGNTEAFF
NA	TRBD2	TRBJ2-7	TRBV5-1	TGCGCCAGCAGCTTGACCGCAAGCGGGAGGGACTCCTACGAGCAGTACTTC	CASSLTASGRDSYEQYF